Here is one T cell receptor beta chain with its context. The data are from a study of blood T cell repertoires in COVID-19. On the study more broadly: Acute and convalescent COVID-19 specimens originated in the United States, Italy and Spain. Sample material is recorded as cDNA or gDNA derived from T cells, B-cell-depleted T cells, or PBMCs.

Authors' processing steps: For nucleated cells, counts were estimated from reference gene primer amplification. Profiling relied on immunoSEQ multiplex PCR, and the TCRdb table lists in-frame clones only, not all of them. Clonal size and the V and J genes are those of that table, whereas D and trimming came from the DNA. The table records over 100,000 clones, roughly 87% of them present only once. The V segment lost 0 bases and the J segment 3 bases; nucleotides outside the gene matches: 2. Germline values: CDR1 SGDLS, CDR2 YYNGEE. CDR3 length equals 15 residues. Source material: peripheral blood. This chain links TRBV9 with TRBJ2-3, with 9 bases lining up with TRBD1. This TCR derives from a man at least 80 years old with acute or convalescent COVID-19. The CDR3 protein is CASSVEDRGTDTQYF. CDR3 DNA sequence: TGTGCCAGCAGCGTAGAGGACAGGGGAACAGATACGCAGTATTTT.